Sequencing of this T cell receptor beta chain was carried out in a study of blood T cell repertoires in COVID-19. About the study: Spain, Italy and the United States supplied samples that represented acute and convalescent COVID-19.

Enrolled through a virtual design, the participants were between roughly 18 and 89 years of age and came from about two dozen US areas. A COVID-19 case was met by exposed participants within 2 weeks before study entry. As originally analysed: Nucleated cell number was recorded as an estimate derived from reference gene primer amplification. TCRdb's table, derived via immunoSEQ multiplex PCR, lists solely in-frame clones and lacks some. V and J calls and clone size are given by that table; D and trimming were obtained from the DNA. The sample has 350,000 to 400,000 clones, more than 85% seen once. The J segment lost 5 bases and the V segment lost 3 bases, leaving 6 bases of the junction unmatched. This CDR3 spans 14 amino acids. From germline, CDR1 is LNHDA and CDR2 SQIVND (reference sequence).

This TCR was recovered from a woman between 35 and 50 years old who had been exposed to COVID-19. Sequenced sample: PBMCs or T cells enriched from blood (not recorded which). The chain joins TRBV19 to TRBJ2-5, with 7 positions matching TRBD2. The CDR3 sequence is CASSIVQGGETQYF. CDR3 nucleotides: TGTGCCAGTAGTATCGTTCAGGGAGGGGAGACCCAGTACTTC.